The 31 T cell receptor beta chains given below trace back to one sample, sequenced in a study of T-cell memory formation after mild COVID-19. MiXCR, applied by TCRdb to the 5' RACE reads, yields one record per CDR3 protein. The sample comprises 470,000 or so distinct CDR3 sequences, 15% to 20% of which are singletons, and over 9% rests with the top ten. The sample taken for sequencing was PBMCs or a T cell subset sorted from them (not recorded which). The source of these receptors is an adult woman who had mild COVID-19 (a few samples of this study predate the infection). Cell type and time point are not known.

This chain connects TRBV5-1 to TRBJ2-7; 7 bases are shared with TRBD1. CDR1 is SGHRS and CDR2 is YFSETQ in the germline V gene. The CDR3 consists of 14 residues. The junction had 11 bases not matched to a gene; V was cut back by 6 bases and J by 5 bases. As DNA, the CDR3 is TGCGCCAGCATGAGGGACAGTCCCACCAACGAGCAGTACTTC. Translation gives CASMRDSPTNEQYF.

This clonotype was seen more than once but under ten times. The chain uses TRBV9 and TRBJ1-1; 9 bases line up with TRBD1. The V gene's germline CDR1 is SGDLS and CDR2 YYNGEE. The J segment lost 8 bases and the V segment lost 0 bases, leaving 14 bases of the junction unmatched. This CDR3 region has 17 residues. CDR3 sequence: CASSVGTGDTIRGEAFF. The DNA for the CDR3 is TGTGCCAGCAGCGTAGGGACAGGGGATACTATTAGGGGGGAAGCTTTCTTT.

This chain uses TRBV30 with TRBJ2-5; D call uncertain. This CDR3 has 13 amino acids. The germline V and J ends were trimmed by 1 base and 0 bases, with 6 bases remaining between them. Germline-derived CDR1 and CDR2 are GTSNPN and SVGIG (reference sequence). The CDR3 coding sequence is TGTGCCTGGAGTGGGGGTAACCAAGAGACCCAGTACTTC. It specifies CAWSGGNQETQYF. The variable domain in full, with the rest retrieved from reference TRBV30 and TRBJ2-5, is SQTIHQWPATLVQPVGSPLSLECTVEGTSNPNLYWYRQAAGRGLQLLFYSVGIGQISSEVPQNLSASRPQDRQFILSSKKLLLSDSGFYLCAWSGGNQETQYFGPGTRLLVL.

The chain has TRBV5-1 and TRBJ1-1; D is possibly TRBD1 (5 bases). Germline V lookup: CDR1 SGHRS, CDR2 YFSETQ. The CDR3 length is 14 residues. With 4 bases removed from V and 0 bases from J, the gap between germline ends came to 10 bases. The CDR3 sequence is CASSLGALNTEAFF. The CDR3 DNA follows: TGCGCCAGCAGCCTAGGGGCTCTGAACACTGAAGCTTTCTTT.

This clonotype has only a few counts. V and J are TRBV2 and TRBJ2-3; 10 positions match TRBD2. The CDR3 has 19 residues. The junction had 15 bases not matched to a gene; V was cut back by 6 bases and J by 0 bases. Germline assignment: CDR1 SNHLY and CDR2 FYNNEI. CDR3 sequence (DNA): TGTGCCAGCAGCGCCCCTCTAGCGGGGGCTGAGCTTAGCACAGATACGCAGTATTTT. It yields the protein CASSAPLAGAELSTDTQYF.

This sequence joins TRBV30 and TRBJ2-1; 10 nucleotides align to TRBD2. This CDR3 comprises 14 residues. V trimming: 3 bases; J trimming: 8 bases; junction bases outside the gene matches: 7. In germline, CDR1 is GTSNPN, CDR2 SVGIG (reference sequence). The CDR3 sequence: CAWSDLAGVYEQFF. CDR3 DNA sequence: TGTGCCTGGAGCGACCTAGCGGGGGTTTATGAGCAGTTCTTC.

In its sample, this clonotype was seen a few times. This sequence joins TRBV7-3 and TRBJ2-3; D is possibly TRBD1 (5 bases). Trimming removed 5 bases at V and 10 bases at J, with 16 bases between. This CDR3 is 13 amino acids long. Germline CDR1 and CDR2: SGHTA and FQGTGA. This CDR3 reads CASSPDPGKAQYF. The DNA for the CDR3 is TGTGCCAGCAGCCCCGACCCAGGGAAGGCGCAGTATTTT.

The V call is TRBV6-2 or TRBV6-3, the J call TRBJ1-1; possibly TRBD1 for D (5 bases). The CDR3 runs 16 residues. V shed 2 bases and J shed 6 bases, with 19 bases lying between them. Germline CDR1 is MNHEY and CDR2 is SVGEGT. CDR3: CASSYRASGGIAEAFF. CDR3 DNA sequence: TGTGCCAGCAGTTACCGGGCAAGTGGGGGTATCGCTGAAGCTTTCTTT.

The chain's CDR3 is CASSLVTVASTDTQYF. CDR3 nucleotides: TGCGCCAGCAGCTTGGTTACGGTGGCAAGCACAGATACGCAGTATTTT. This chain joins TRBV5-1 and TRBJ2-3; D remains ambiguous. There are 16 residues in the CDR3. V gave up 0 bases and J gave up 0 bases, with 11 bases separating them. The germline gives CDR1 SGHRS, CDR2 YFSETQ.

This clonotype has more than one count but fewer than ten. The V and J genes are TRBV11-1 and TRBJ1-3; D call uncertain. CDR3 length equals 15 residues. V was pared by 0 bases and J by 2 bases, with 8 bases between. CDR1 and CDR2 (germline): SGHAT, FQDESV (reference sequence). CDR3 region: CASSLASGTGNTIYF. The CDR3 DNA sequence: TGTGCCAGCAGCTTAGCATCGGGAACTGGAAACACCATATATTTT.

This clonotype was counted only a few times. This chain joins TRBV20-1 and TRBJ2-1; D call uncertain. Germline CDR1 is DFQATT and CDR2 is SNEGSKA (reference sequence). The CDR3 loop spans 11 amino acids. Trimming stripped 4 bases from V and 9 bases from J, with 10 bases between. CDR3 residues: CSATSSGEQFF. The CDR3 DNA reads TGCAGTGCTACCTCGAGTGGTGAGCAGTTCTTC.

This clonotype turned up a few times. CDR3 loop: CASSLDRRALGTGELFF. The CDR3 bases are TGTGCCAGCAGCCTGGATAGGAGGGCCTTGGGCACCGGGGAGCTGTTTTTT. The V and J genes are TRBV7-6 and TRBJ2-2; tentative D call: TRBD2 (6 bases). This CDR3 is 17 amino acids long. V lost 5 bases and J lost 4, with 20 bases in between. From germline, CDR1 is SGHVS and CDR2 FNYEAQ.

The rearrangement links TRBV2 to TRBJ2-3, with D uncertain. V lost 6 bases and J lost 6, with 13 bases in between. The CDR3 runs 13 residues. Per the germline V gene, CDR1 is SNHLY and CDR2 is FYNNEI. CDR3 sequence (DNA): TGTGCCAGCAGCCCCCCCTGGAAGGATACGCAGTATTTT. This sequence encodes CASSPPWKDTQYF.

V gene TRBV7-6 combines with J gene TRBJ1-4, with D perhaps TRBD1 (5 bases). The CDR3 is made up of 16 amino acids. CDR1 is SGHVS, CDR2 FNYEAQ, per germline. Trimming took off 1 base at V and 2 bases at J, with 11 bases between the two ends. CDR3 amino acids: CASSLGGLITNEKLFF. The CDR3 nucleotides read TGTGCCAGCAGCTTAGGGGGACTCATCACTAATGAAAAACTGTTTTTT.

This clonotype has just a few counts. This chain connects TRBV15 to TRBJ2-7; perhaps TRBD1 as D (6 bases). The length of the CDR3 is 14 residues. Trimming pared 1 base from V and 5 bases from J, leaving 12 bases between. Germline CDR1 LNHNV, CDR2 YYDKDF (reference sequence). This chain's CDR3 is CATSRATGSDEQYF. DNA of the CDR3: TGTGCCACCAGCAGAGCTACAGGGAGCGACGAGCAGTACTTC.

This clonotype is a singleton in its sample. The rearrangement joins TRBV20-1 to TRBJ1-1; D is unclear. The CDR3 consists of 14 residues. Germline V CDR1 and CDR2: DFQATT, SNEGSKA (reference sequence). With 3 bases removed from V and 6 bases from J, the gap between germline ends came to 17 bases. The CDR3 region is CSARPNGVRAEAFF. CDR3 bases: TGCAGTGCTAGGCCCAATGGGGTAAGGGCTGAAGCTTTCTTT.

This clonotype was recorded at least ten times. The chain uses TRBV7-8 and TRBJ2-1; a weak D match, TRBD2 (6 bases). The CDR3 runs to 15 residues. CDR1 is SGHVS and CDR2 is FQNEAQ in the germline V gene. V lost 3 bases, J lost 1 base, and 10 bases lay in between. Here the CDR3 reads CASSFWGESYNEQFF. The CDR3 region has the DNA TGTGCCAGCAGCTTTTGGGGGGAGTCCTACAATGAGCAGTTCTTC.

On this clonotype itself: A much larger clonotype is one base distant, so this may be a read error. V usage is TRBV5-5 and J usage is TRBJ2-3, with 10 bases matching TRBD1. Germline lookup yields CDR1 SGHKS and CDR2 YYEKEE (reference sequence). This CDR3 contains 16 residues. J gave up 1 base and V 2 bases, and 4 bases lay outside the gene matches. CDR3 bases: TGTGCCAGCAGCTTTCCCGGGACAGGGGGCACAGATACGCAGTATTTT. Its translation: CASSFPGTGGTDTQYF.

This clonotype was seen more than once but under ten times. The chain uses TRBV4-1 and TRBJ1-5; D unclear. V lost 1 base, J lost 11 bases, and 15 bases lay in between. The germline V gene has CDR1 MGHRA and CDR2 YSYEKL. The CDR3 spans 14 residues. CDR3 residues: CASSQVAGSSAQHF. In DNA form, the CDR3 reads TGCGCCAGCAGCCAAGTTGCGGGTTCATCGGCCCAGCATTTT.

This clonotype was detected a few times. This chain connects TRBV29-1 to TRBJ1-2; a possible D gene is TRBD1 (6 bases). V dropped 6 bases and J dropped 4 bases, with 18 bases sitting between them. The CDR3 covers 14 residues. From germline, CDR1 is SQVTM and CDR2 ANQGSEA. CDR3 in DNA: TGCAGCGTGGGAGACAGGCCGCGGAGCTATGGCTACACCTTC. Protein sequence: CSVGDRPRSYGYTF.

This clonotype has only one observation. The chain couples TRBV7-3 to TRBJ2-2; TRBD2 is a possible D gene (5 bases). This CDR3 region has 15 residues. Germline CDR1 is SGHTA and CDR2 is FQGTGA. V lost 2 bases and J lost 6, with 13 bases in between. CDR3 DNA: TGTGCCAGCAGCTTAGCGGGTCCGGGTGCCGGGGAGCTGTTTTTT. This gives the protein CASSLAGPGAGELFF. The complete variable domain, with remaining parts taken from reference TRBV7-3 and TRBJ2-2, reads GAGVSQTPSNKVTEKGKYVELRCDPISGHTALYWYRQSLGQGPEFLIYFQGTGAADDSGLPNDRFFAVRPEGSVSTLKIQRTERGDSAVYLCASSLAGPGAGELFFGEGSRLTVL.

V is TRBV5-1 and J is TRBJ2-3; 9 bases are shared with TRBD2. This CDR3 contains 14 residues. Germline-derived CDR1 and CDR2 are SGHRS and YFSETQ. V shed 4 bases and J 2 bases; nucleotides not matched to a gene: 2. Written as DNA, the CDR3 is TGCGCCAGCAGCACGGGACTAGCCACAGATACGCAGTATTTT. Its translation is CASSTGLATDTQYF.

The sample holds a few counts of this clonotype. The V call is TRBV7-2, the J call TRBJ1-1; 11 positions agree with TRBD1. This CDR3 contains 15 residues. Trimming at V came to 2 bases and at J to 6 bases, leaving 5 bases not matched to a gene. The germline CDR1 and CDR2 sequences are SGHTA and FQGNSA. Here the CDR3 reads CASSLSWGQGAEAFF. In nucleotides, the CDR3 is TGTGCCAGCAGCTTAAGCTGGGGACAGGGGGCTGAAGCTTTCTTT. The complete variable domain, with remaining parts taken from reference TRBV7-2 and TRBJ1-1, reads GAGVSQSPSNKVTEKGKDVELRCDPISGHTALYWYRQSLGQGLEFLIYFQGNSAPDKSGLPSDRFSAERTGGSVSTLTIQRTQQEDSAVYLCASSLSWGQGAEAFFGQGTRLTVV.

V and J are TRBV12-3 or TRBV12-4 and TRBJ2-4; tentatively, D is TRBD1 or TRBD2 (5 bases each). This CDR3 is 11 amino acids long. Trimming cost V 6 bases and J 12 bases, with 12 bases left between them. CDR3 in DNA: TGTGCCAGCAGCTCACCGGGACGTCAGTACTTC. Encoded protein: CASSSPGRQYF.

This clonotype was counted a few times. The chain links TRBV3-1 to TRBJ2-3, with D possibly being TRBD2 (5 bases). The V end was cut by 4 bases, the J end by 4 bases, with 18 bases between. CDR3 length equals 16 residues. Germline V CDR1 and CDR2: LGHDT, YNNKEL (reference sequence). The CDR3 nucleotides read TGTGCCAGCAGCCCTCCCCTAGCCCTAGAACCAGATACGCAGTATTTT. Encoded protein: CASSPPLALEPDTQYF.

This clonotype was counted between two and nine times. The V and J genes are TRBV29-1 and TRBJ2-3; 10 nucleotides agree with TRBD1. After removal of 5 bases from V and 4 bases from J, the junction contained 12 bases not matched to a gene. The CDR3 is 16 amino acids. CDR1 is SQVTM, CDR2 ANQGSEA, per germline. CDR3 nucleotide sequence: TGCAGCGTTAACATGCCGGGACAGGGGTCGGCAGATACGCAGTATTTT. Translated, it gives CSVNMPGQGSADTQYF.

This sequence joins TRBV20-1 and TRBJ2-5, with D perhaps matching TRBD1 or TRBD2 (6 bases each). This CDR3 is built from 16 residues. CDR1 and CDR2 (germline): DFQATT, SNEGSKA (reference sequence). V was clipped by 5 bases and J by 4 bases, with 23 bases between them. The CDR3 DNA follows: TGCAGTGCTTCGGGGGCTAGCTTGGGTTTAGGAGAGACCCAGTACTTC. Protein product: CSASGASLGLGETQYF.

The table lists this clonotype with many counts. This chain links TRBV5-1 with TRBJ2-2; weak D call: TRBD2 (5 bases). Trimming took 3 bases from V and 1 from J, leaving 13 bases between them. CDR1 SGHRS and CDR2 YFSETQ come from the germline V gene. This CDR3 is 16 amino acids long. CDR3 region: CASSSYLTRNTGELFF. The CDR3 DNA is TGCGCCAGCAGCTCGTACCTCACTAGGAACACCGGGGAGCTGTTTTTT.

Many counts were recorded for this clonotype. The genes are TRBV12-3 or TRBV12-4 and TRBJ1-1, with 8 bases that match TRBD1. The V and J ends lost 4 bases and 1 base, in that order; junction bases with no gene match: 2. The CDR3 length is 14 residues. CDR3 sequence: CASSYTGGNTEAFF. The CDR3 coding sequence is TGTGCCAGCAGTTATACAGGGGGGAACACTGAAGCTTTCTTT.

This clonotype was detected ten times or more. The chain uses TRBV12-3 or TRBV12-4 and TRBJ1-2; no clear D. The ends were cut back, 1 base at V and 1 base at J, with 4 bases in the middle. The CDR3 spans 13 residues. The CDR3 region has the DNA TGTGCCAGCAGTTTAGGAGTTAACTATGGCTACACCTTC. This gives the protein CASSLGVNYGYTF.

This chain links TRBV3-1 with TRBJ2-3; 9 bases map to TRBD1. This CDR3 is built from 15 residues. The trim removed 4 bases at V and 5 bases at J, leaving 7 bases unmatched. Germline V gene data show CDR1 as LGHDT and CDR2 as YNNKEL (reference sequence). The CDR3 bases are TGTGCCAGCAGCCCGGGACAGGGTCTAGTAGATACGCAGTATTTT. Translation gives CASSPGQGLVDTQYF.